Listed here are 25 T cell receptor beta chains from one sample, sequenced in a study of blood T cell repertoires in COVID-19. Method: immunoSEQ multiplex PCR; TCRdb's copy keeps in-frame clones and lacks some. The sample includes 95,000 to 150,000 clones, approximately 83% of them seen just once. What was sequenced was peripheral blood. The receptors were sampled from a woman in her 70s with acute or convalescent COVID-19.

The J gene is TRBJ1-3, the V gene TRBV7-6; 7 bases line up with TRBD1. Germline values: CDR1 SGHVS, CDR2 FNYEAQ. This CDR3 region has 15 residues. J lost 4 bases, V lost 4 bases, and 7 bases had no gene match. CDR3 sequence reads: CASSSQGVGGNTIYF. The CDR3 DNA is TGTGCCAGCAGCTCGCAGGGGGTGGGCGGAAACACCATATATTTT.

V and J are TRBV4-2 and TRBJ1-2; no reliable D call. V lost 1 base, J lost 7 bases, and 13 bases lay in between. Germline values: CDR1 LGHNA, CDR2 YNFKEQ. The CDR3 totals 14 residues. CDR3 in amino acids: CASSQALDRGGYTF. The CDR3 DNA reads TGTGCCAGCAGCCAAGCCCTTGATCGGGGTGGCTACACCTTC.

The chain is built from TRBV18 and TRBJ2-7; D gene ambiguous. Looked up from germline, CDR1 is KGHSH and CDR2 is LQKENI. Deletions cut 3 bases from V and 3 bases from J, with 9 bases between. CDR3 length: 13 residues. CDR3 sequence: CASSPEWVYEQYV. The CDR3 nucleotides are TGTGCCAGCTCACCGGAGTGGGTCTACGAGCAGTACGTC.

The chain recombines TRBV1 with TRBJ2-4; the DNA was not used to check the table's D call, TRBD2. TRBV1 corresponds to a pseudogene. This CDR3 is 19 amino acids long. CDR3 amino acids: CTSSQDPRPDQRAKNIQYF. CDR3 in DNA: TGCACCAGCAGCCAAGATCCCCGACCAGACCAGCGGGCCAAAAACATTCAGTACTTC.

The chain uses TRBV5-8 and TRBJ1-3, with D uncertain. Germline assignment: CDR1 SGHTS and CDR2 YDEGEE. The CDR3 loop spans 14 amino acids. Trimming took 0 bases from V and 8 from J, leaving 12 bases between them. The CDR3 loop is CASSLGRREHTIYF. Here the CDR3 DNA reads TGTGCCAGCAGCTTGGGGCGGAGGGAGCACACCATATATTTT.

This chain links TRBV2 with TRBJ1-3; 9 positions match TRBD1. Unmatched junction bases numbered 4, after V lost 6 bases and J lost 1 base. This CDR3 has 15 amino acids. Germline CDR1 SNHLY, CDR2 FYNNEI. The CDR3 is CASSPGTGSGNTIYF. DNA for the CDR3: TGTGCCAGCAGCCCCGGGACAGGGTCTGGAAACACCATATATTTT.

The gene calls are TRBV3-1 (or the pseudogene TRBV3-2) and TRBJ1-1; TRBD1 aligns across 7 bases. After removal of 1 base from V and 5 bases from J, the junction contained 13 bases not matched to a gene. The CDR3 consists of 17 residues. The germline V gene encodes CDR1 LGHDT and CDR2 YNNKEL (reference sequence). Written as DNA, the CDR3 is TGTGCCAGCAGCCAAGTCACCTTAGGCAGGGGGAGTACTGAAGCTTTCTTT. This sequence encodes CASSQVTLGRGSTEAFF.

This clone was counted a single time. This sequence joins TRBV11-3 and TRBJ1-3; TRBD1 matches at 9 bases. CDR3 length: 16 residues. Looked up from germline, CDR1 is SGHNT and CDR2 is YENEEA. V was pared by 5 bases and J by 4 bases, with 9 bases of the junction left unmatched. CDR3 DNA sequence: TGTGCCAGCAGCCCCGGGACAGGGACTATCGGAAACACCATATATTTT. It is translated as CASSPGTGTIGNTIYF.

The rearrangement joins TRBV27 to TRBJ2-7, with D possibly matching TRBD1 (6 bases). Germline CDR1 MNHEY, CDR2 SMNVEV (reference sequence). This CDR3 has 14 residues. Trimming left V 3 bases short and J 7 bases short, with 16 bases between. This chain's CDR3 is CASSLMGALREQYF. The CDR3 DNA is TGTGCCAGCAGTTTGATGGGGGCACTTCGGGAGCAGTACTTC.

The J gene is TRBJ2-1, the V gene TRBV4-1; perhaps TRBD1 as D (5 bases). Germline assignment: CDR1 MGHRA and CDR2 YSYEKL. There are 16 residues in the CDR3. The V and J ends lost 0 bases and 1 base respectively, with 10 bases between them. CDR3 amino acids: CASSQEPRTSYNEQFF. CDR3 nucleotides: TGCGCCAGCAGCCAAGAACCCCGGACATCCTACAATGAGCAGTTCTTC.

The gene calls are TRBV3-1 (or the pseudogene TRBV3-2) and TRBJ1-1; maybe TRBD1 (6 bases). The V end lost 4 bases, the J end lost 5 bases, and 14 bases lay between the germline ends. The V gene's germline CDR1 is LGHDT and CDR2 YNNKEL (reference sequence). The CDR3 has 14 residues. Here the CDR3 DNA reads TGTGCCAGCAGCCTCCGGACAGCGGGGACTGAAGCTTTCTTT. This sequence encodes CASSLRTAGTEAFF.

The V gene is TRBV9, the J gene TRBJ2-3; D possibly corresponds to TRBD2 (6 bases). The CDR3 sequence is 18 residues long. Germline CDR1 SGDLS, CDR2 YYNGEE. Trimming shortened V by 3 bases and J by 0 bases, and 20 bases separated the two germline ends. This chain's CDR3 is CASSEAFGAGSSTDTQYF. In DNA, the CDR3 is TGTGCCAGCAGCGAAGCTTTCGGGGCGGGGTCTAGCACAGATACGCAGTATTTT.

By sample share, this clone is medium-sized. The chain links TRBV6-5 to TRBJ1-2, with TRBD1 matching 9 bases. The CDR3 totals 14 residues. Germline CDR1 and CDR2: MNHEY and SVGAGI. Trimming took 2 bases from V and 10 from J; bases not matched to a gene: 8. The CDR3, as DNA: TGTGCCAGCAGTTACCCCGGGACAGGGCGTCCCTACACCTTC. It encodes CASSYPGTGRPYTF.

The chain links TRBV18 to TRBJ1-1; TRBD1 is a possible D gene (6 bases). Germline CDR1 KGHSH, CDR2 LQKENI. Trimming pared 0 bases from V and 5 bases from J, leaving 19 bases between. The CDR3 contains 17 residues. The CDR3 loop is CASSPPGTRGSGTEAFF. Written as DNA, the CDR3 is TGTGCCAGCTCACCACCCGGGACAAGGGGGTCCGGGACTGAAGCTTTCTTT.

This clone was seen more than once but under ten times. The V and J genes are TRBV27 and TRBJ2-2; 8 bases are a match to TRBD1. CDR1 and CDR2 from the germline V gene are MNHEY and SMNVEV (reference sequence). V shed 6 bases, J shed 0 bases, and the junction held 3 bases outside the gene matches. The CDR3 covers 15 residues. CDR3 residues: CASRMGQANTGELFF. CDR3 coding DNA: TGTGCCAGCAGGATGGGACAGGCGAACACCGGGGAGCTGTTTTTT.

V is TRBV19 and J is TRBJ1-1; possible D gene TRBD1, 6 bases. Germline V gene sequence: CDR1 LNHDA, CDR2 SQIVND (reference sequence). The CDR3 covers 17 residues. Trimming stripped 5 bases from V and 1 base from J, with 20 bases between. CDR3 DNA: TGTGCCAGTAGTTTCATGGGGACATATAATCCGAACACTGAAGCTTTCTTT. This sequence encodes CASSFMGTYNPNTEAFF.

This sequence joins TRBV9 and TRBJ2-5; a possible D gene is TRBD1 (6 bases). Germline-derived CDR1 and CDR2 are SGDLS and YYNGEE. V gave up 5 bases and J gave up 3 bases, with 11 bases separating them. The CDR3 is 13 residues long. The CDR3 DNA reads as TGTGCCAGCAGACATCCAGGGGAAGAGACCCAGTACTTC. This codes for CASRHPGEETQYF.

The genes are TRBV5-6 and TRBJ1-5; no definite D call. Trimming pared 0 bases from V and 6 bases from J, leaving 7 bases between. The CDR3 has 13 amino acids. From germline, CDR1 is SGHDT and CDR2 YYEEEE. The CDR3 loop is CASSLGATQPQHF. The CDR3 nucleotides are TGTGCCAGCAGCTTGGGGGCCACTCAGCCCCAGCATTTT.

The chain joins TRBV11-3 to TRBJ1-6, with unresolved D. Germline values: CDR1 SGHNT, CDR2 YENEEA. The CDR3 spans 17 residues. The ends were cut back, 0 bases at V and 0 bases at J, with 9 bases in the middle. As DNA, the CDR3 is TGTGCCAGCAGCTTAGATTGGAGGAGCTCCTATAATTCACCCCTCCACTTT. Translated, it gives CASSLDWRSSYNSPLHF.

A remark on this clone: This sample includes further DNA sequences coding for the same CDR3. The J gene is TRBJ1-2, the V gene TRBV19; no definite D call. CDR3 size: 13 residues. The V end was cut by 6 bases, the J end by 6 bases, with 14 bases between. Germline values: CDR1 LNHDA, CDR2 SQIVND (reference sequence). The chain's CDR3 is CASRSTGWNGYTF. The CDR3 nucleotides are TGTGCCAGTAGATCGACGGGGTGGAATGGCTACACCTTC.

V usage is TRBV5-1 and J usage is TRBJ1-2; 8 bases are shared with TRBD1. Trimming cost V 4 bases and J 6 bases; bases outside gene matches: 8. The length of the CDR3 is 14 residues. Germline-derived CDR1 and CDR2 are SGHRS and YFSETQ. The CDR3 spells CASSAGGAGDGYTF. The DNA for the CDR3 is TGCGCCAGCAGCGCAGGGGGCGCTGGAGATGGCTACACCTTC.

The rearrangement joins TRBV2 to TRBJ2-1; D perhaps matches TRBD2 (6 bases). The CDR3 length is 15 residues. Per the germline V gene, CDR1 is SNHLY and CDR2 is FYNNEI. The V gene lost 7 bases and the J gene lost 1 base, with 14 bases spanning the gap. The CDR3 loop reads CASNAGGRSYNEQFF. DNA for the CDR3: TGTGCCAGCAACGCCGGGGGTCGGTCCTACAATGAGCAGTTCTTC.

This chain connects TRBV21-1 to TRBJ2-1; the listed D gene, TRBD2, was not tested against the DNA. TRBV21-1 is annotated as a pseudogene. The CDR3 has 15 amino acids. In nucleotides, the CDR3 is TGTGCCAGCATCCCAAGAAGCCTGACCTACAATGAGCAGTTCTTC. This sequence encodes CASIPRSLTYNEQFF.

The sample holds one count of this clone. This sequence joins TRBV9 and TRBJ1-2, with 9 bases that match TRBD1. The CDR3 extends over 15 amino acids. Germline values: CDR1 SGDLS, CDR2 YYNGEE. V was clipped by 4 bases and J by 9 bases; unmatched bases: 13. The CDR3 coding sequence is TGTGCCAGCAGCCCGATTTTGGGACAGGGCGCTCGCTACACCTTC. This encodes CASSPILGQGARYTF.

Concerning this clone: The identical CDR3 is also encoded by other nucleotide sequences in the sample. J is TRBJ1-5 and V is TRBV7-6; no firm D call. V was clipped by 1 base and J by 0 bases, with 7 bases between them. Germline CDR1 is SGHVS and CDR2 is FNYEAQ. The CDR3 has 15 residues. CDR3 bases: TGTGCCAGCAGCTTAGTGGCAGATAGCAATCAGCCCCAGCATTTT. Its protein is CASSLVADSNQPQHF.